Shown below are 18 T cell receptor beta chains from a single sample sequenced in a study of blood T cell repertoires in COVID-19. This table comes from immunoSEQ multiplex PCR, and its TCRdb copy is limited to in-frame clones, with some not included. This sample has 390,000 or so clones, with roughly 90% found just once. The sequencing input was peripheral blood. The receptors originated from a woman younger than 45 with COVID-19, enrolled during active disease.

CDR3 protein: CASSFQGHYGNTIYF. CDR3 nucleotides: TGTGCCAGCAGCTTCCAGGGACATTATGGAAACACCATATATTTT. This chain joins TRBV13 and TRBJ1-3; the D gene is possibly TRBD1 (6 bases). Trimming removed 3 bases at V and 3 bases at J, with 12 bases between. This CDR3 has 15 amino acids. The germline gives CDR1 PRHDT, CDR2 FYEKMQ (reference sequence).

V and J are TRBV11-2 and TRBJ2-6; the match to TRBD1 covers 10 bases. V lost 6 bases, J lost 3 bases, and 8 bases stayed unmatched. The CDR3 is 17 amino acids. CDR1 and CDR2 from the germline V gene are SGHAT and FQNNGV. Here the CDR3 reads CASRIGTGVFGANVLTF. The CDR3 DNA is TGTGCCAGCAGAATAGGGACAGGGGTTTTTGGGGCCAACGTCCTGACTTTC.

The chain links TRBV6-6 to TRBJ2-1; D is perhaps TRBD2 (8 bases). This CDR3 is built from 15 residues. Germline V gene lookup returns CDR1 MNHNY and CDR2 SVGAGI (reference sequence). Trimming removed 8 bases at V and 4 bases at J, with 18 bases between. Written as DNA, the CDR3 is TGTGCCAGCCTCAAAATAGCGGGACAGTACAATGAGCAGTTCTTC. Its protein is CASLKIAGQYNEQFF.

The genes are TRBV24-1 and TRBJ2-1; 13 nucleotides agree with TRBD2. The CDR3 runs to 16 residues. The trim removed 5 bases at V and 8 bases at J, leaving 8 bases unmatched. The V gene's germline CDR1 is KGHDR and CDR2 SFDVKD. CDR3 DNA: TGTGCCACCAGTGGGCGACTAGCGGGGGGTGACGATGAGCAGTTCTTC. It encodes CATSGRLAGGDDEQFF.

The J gene is TRBJ1-4, the V gene TRBV25-1; D remains unclear. Germline V lookup: CDR1 MGHDK, CDR2 SYGVNS. Trimming removed 2 bases from V and 4 bases from J, with 5 bases in between. The CDR3 length is 13 residues. In DNA, the CDR3 is TGTGCCAGCAGTGAACCAGATAATGAAAAACTGTTTTTT. Protein product: CASSEPDNEKLFF.

The chain has TRBV27 and TRBJ2-1; D remains ambiguous. The CDR3 sequence is 13 residues long. With 5 bases removed from V and 5 bases from J, the gap between germline ends came to 10 bases. Germline values: CDR1 MNHEY, CDR2 SMNVEV (reference sequence). CDR3 bases: TGTGCCAGCAGTCCCGACTTGAACAATGAGCAGTTCTTC. Its translation: CASSPDLNNEQFF.

This clone was counted only a few times. The CDR3 nucleotides read TGCGCCAGCAGCCACCCGGGACAGGACCCCTGGGGCTACACCTTC. As protein: CASSHPGQDPWGYTF. The rearrangement joins TRBV4-3 to TRBJ1-2; 8 nucleotides line up with TRBD1. Unmatched junction bases numbered 11, after V lost 3 bases and J lost 8 bases. CDR1 is LGHNA, CDR2 YSLEER, per germline. This CDR3 comprises 15 residues.

Points on this clone: At one boundary the junction diverges from the germline segment, which might be a read error. The chain couples TRBV7-7 to TRBJ2-5; 8 nucleotides align to TRBD1. The CDR3 is 13 residues long. Per the germline V gene, CDR1 is SSHAT and CDR2 is FNYEAQ (reference sequence). CDR3 in DNA: TGTGCTAGCAGTCTGGACAGGGAAGAGACCCAGTACTTC. Translation gives CASSLDREETQYF.

DNA of the CDR3: TGTGCCAGCAGGCCGGGACAGAGGAATTCACCCCTCCACTTT. Its protein product is CASRPGQRNSPLHF. J is TRBJ1-6 and V is TRBV28; 7 nucleotides agree with TRBD1. The CDR3 sequence is 14 residues long. Germline V gives CDR1 MDHEN, CDR2 SYDVKM. V was pared by 6 bases and J by 7 bases, with 6 bases of the junction left unmatched.

This clone has a count of ten or more. V gene TRBV28 combines with J gene TRBJ1-5; D not resolved. The germline gives CDR1 MDHEN, CDR2 SYDVKM. The V and J ends lost 3 bases and 5 bases respectively, with 5 bases between them. The CDR3 covers 12 residues. The CDR3 here is CASSFQYQPQHF. CDR3 nucleotide sequence: TGTGCCAGCAGTTTTCAGTATCAGCCCCAGCATTTT. Full variable domain (missing parts from reference TRBV28 and TRBJ1-5): DVKVTQSSRYLVKRTGEKVFLECVQDMDHENMFWYRQDPGLGLRLIYFSYDVKMKEKGDIPEGYSVSREKKERFSLILESASTNQTSMYLCASSFQYQPQHFGDGTRLSIL.

The V call is TRBV6-5, the J call TRBJ1-4; perhaps TRBD1 as D (5 bases). The germline CDR1 and CDR2 sequences are MNHEY and SVGAGI. V lost 2 bases to trimming and J lost 9 bases, with 13 bases between them. The CDR3 has 14 amino acids. DNA for the CDR3: TGTGCCAGCAGTTACGCAAAGACAGTAAAAAAACTGTTTTTT. Translating it yields CASSYAKTVKKLFF.

The J gene is TRBJ1-1, the V gene TRBV19; D gene unclear. CDR3 length equals 13 residues. The germline gives CDR1 LNHDA, CDR2 SQIVND (reference sequence). Trimming removed 3 bases at V and 7 bases at J, with 12 bases between. The DNA of the CDR3 is TGTGCCAGTAGTATGTCCCGGTCGTTTGAAGCTTTCTTT. Translation: CASSMSRSFEAFF.

J is TRBJ1-3 and V is TRBV12-3 or TRBV12-4; D is unresolved. V was pared by 3 bases and J by 7 bases, with 4 bases between. The CDR3 length is 11 residues. CDR3 region: CASSLSNTIYF. The CDR3 nucleotides read TGTGCCAGCAGTTTGTCGAACACCATATATTTT.

The chain carries TRBV27 and TRBJ1-2; 8 bases agree with TRBD1. CDR1 and CDR2 (germline): MNHEY, SMNVEV (reference sequence). The CDR3 has 11 amino acids. The V segment lost 10 bases and the J segment 7 bases; nucleotides outside the gene matches: 5. The CDR3 protein is CATDRGGGYTF. DNA for the CDR3: TGTGCCACCGACAGGGGCGGTGGCTACACCTTC.

This clone is a singleton in its sample. J is TRBJ1-2 and V is TRBV5-1, with a weak D call TRBD1 (5 bases). Trimming took off 0 bases at V and 3 bases at J, with 12 bases between the two ends. The V gene's germline CDR1 is SGHRS and CDR2 YFSETQ. CDR3 length: 15 residues. The DNA of the CDR3 is TGCGCCAGCAGCTTGGTCGGGGGAGCGGACTATGGCTACACCTTC. Residues: CASSLVGGADYGYTF.

The V gene is TRBV9, the J gene TRBJ1-1; no firm D call. Trimming shortened V by 9 bases and J by 11 bases, and 17 bases separated the two germline ends. The V gene's germline CDR1 is SGDLS and CDR2 YYNGEE. The CDR3 is 11 amino acids. The DNA of the CDR3 is TGTGCCACCGGGGAGGTCCAACCTGCTTTCTTT. It yields the protein CATGEVQPAFF.

V and J are TRBV4-3 and TRBJ1-2; D not resolved. Trimming took 0 bases from V and 6 from J, leaving 14 bases between them. The CDR3 sequence is 15 residues long. Germline-derived CDR1 and CDR2 are LGHNA and YSLEER. The CDR3 bases are TGCGCCAGCAGCCAAGAGTCAGGTGGAAGGAATGGCTACACCTTC. Protein product: CASSQESGGRNGYTF.

The chain employs TRBV7-2 and TRBJ2-7, with 8 positions matching TRBD1. V lost 3 bases to trimming and J lost 9 bases; unmatched junction nucleotides: 1. The CDR3 runs to 11 residues. CDR1 SGHTA and CDR2 FQGNSA come from the germline V gene. Here the CDR3 DNA reads TGTGCCAGCAGCTTTCAGGGGGCGCAGTACTTC. It translates to CASSFQGAQYF.